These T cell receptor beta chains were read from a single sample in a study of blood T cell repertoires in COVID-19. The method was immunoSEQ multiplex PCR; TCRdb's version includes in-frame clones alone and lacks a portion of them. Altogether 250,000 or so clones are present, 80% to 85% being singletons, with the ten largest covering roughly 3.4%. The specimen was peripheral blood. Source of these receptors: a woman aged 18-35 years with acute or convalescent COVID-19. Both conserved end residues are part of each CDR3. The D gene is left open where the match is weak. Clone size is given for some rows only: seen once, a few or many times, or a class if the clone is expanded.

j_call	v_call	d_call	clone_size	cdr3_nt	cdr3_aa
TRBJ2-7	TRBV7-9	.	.	TGTGCCAGCAGCTTAACAGGGGAGCAGTACTTC	CASSLTGEQYF
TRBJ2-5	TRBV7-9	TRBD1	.	TGTGCCAGCAGCTCTCGAGTAGGGACAGGGGATGAAGAGACCCAGTACTTC	CASSSRVGTGDEETQYF
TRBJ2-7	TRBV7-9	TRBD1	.	TGTGCCAGCAGCTTAGGGTTTCAAGGACAGGGATCCTACGAGCAGTACTTC	CASSLGFQGQGSYEQYF
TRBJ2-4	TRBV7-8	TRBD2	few	TGTGCCAGCAGCCCTGGGACTAGCGGGATCCTAGCCAAAAACATTCAGTACTTC	CASSPGTSGILAKNIQYF
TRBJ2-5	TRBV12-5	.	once	TGTGCTTGTGGGAGGGACCGGGGAGGGGGAGAGACCCAGTACTTC	CACGRDRGGGETQYF
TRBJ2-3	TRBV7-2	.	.	TGTGCCAGCAGCTTCGCGGGATTAGATACGCAGTATTTT	CASSFAGLDTQYF
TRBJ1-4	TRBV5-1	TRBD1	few	TGCGCCAGCAGCCCTGCGGGACAGGAGAATGAAAAACTGTTTTTT	CASSPAGQENEKLFF
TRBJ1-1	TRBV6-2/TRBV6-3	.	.	TGTGCCAGCAGTTACGCGGCGAACACTGAAGCTTTCTTT	CASSYAANTEAFF
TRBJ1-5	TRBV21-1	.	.	TGTGCCAGCAGCACTGGGGGAGGGAGCAATCAGCCCCAGCATTTT	CASSTGGGSNQPQHF
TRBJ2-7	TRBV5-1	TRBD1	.	TGCGCCAGCAGCTTGACAGGACAGGGGGCTGATGAGCAGTACTTC	CASSLTGQGADEQYF
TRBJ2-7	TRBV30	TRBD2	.	TGTGCCTGGAGGGGAAACAGACTAGCGGGAGGACCCGGGGAGCAGTACTTC	CAWRGNRLAGGPGEQYF
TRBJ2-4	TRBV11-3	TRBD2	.	TGTGCCAGCAGCGAAGCGGGAGTCAACATTCAGTACTTC	CASSEAGVNIQYF
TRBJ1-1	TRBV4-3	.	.	TGCGCCAGCAGCCAAGATGGACAGAACACTGAAGCTTTCTTT	CASSQDGQNTEAFF
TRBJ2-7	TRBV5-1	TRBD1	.	TGCGCCAGCAGCTGGAGACAGGGTGAGGGATACGAGCAGTACTTC	CASSWRQGEGYEQYF
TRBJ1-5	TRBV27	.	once	TGTGCCAGCAGTTCCACCGCGGGGGGCCGAAAGCCCCAGCATTTT	CASSSTAGGRKPQHF
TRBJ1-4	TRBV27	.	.	TGTGCCAGCAGTTTGACAGCAAATGAAAAACTGTTTTTT	CASSLTANEKLFF
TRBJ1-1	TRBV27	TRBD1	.	TGTGCCAGCAGTTTATCGGGGCCCCGCCAGGGGGCAGCTTTCTTT	CASSLSGPRQGAAFF
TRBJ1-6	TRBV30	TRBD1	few	TGTGCCTGGAGCGGGACAGGGGACTATAATTCACCCCTCCACTTT	CAWSGTGDYNSPLHF
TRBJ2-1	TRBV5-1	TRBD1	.	TGCGCCAGCAGCTTAGGACAGGGGGTAGGGAATGAGCAGTTCTTC	CASSLGQGVGNEQFF
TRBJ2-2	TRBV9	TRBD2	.	TGTGCCAGCAGCGTAGGGGCTAGCGGGAGGGCTGGGGAGCTGTTTTTT	CASSVGASGRAGELFF
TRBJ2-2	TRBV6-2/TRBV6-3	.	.	TGTGCCAGCAGTACTTATACGGGAGACACCGGGGAGCTGTTTTTT	CASSTYTGDTGELFF
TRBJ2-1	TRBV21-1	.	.	TGTGCCAGCAGCAAAGTAGAGGTCAGGGTGGGGCCGAGCTCCTACAATGAGCAGTTCTTC	CASSKVEVRVGPSSYNEQFF
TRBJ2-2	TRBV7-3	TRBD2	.	TGTGCCAGCAGCTTATCCCGACTAGCGGGACCCACCGGGGAGCTGTTTTTT	CASSLSRLAGPTGELFF
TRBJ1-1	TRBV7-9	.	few	TGTGCCAGCAGCCCCCAGGGCCTTGAAGCTTTCTTT	CASSPQGLEAFF
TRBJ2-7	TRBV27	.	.	TGTGCCAGCTGGACCAGCAGGGGCAATCGGGGAGCTTGGGAGCAGTACTTC	CASWTSRGNRGAWEQYF
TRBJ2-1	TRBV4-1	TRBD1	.	TGCGCCAGCAGCCAAGATCCGGGACAGACATACAATGAGCAGTTCTTC	CASSQDPGQTYNEQFF
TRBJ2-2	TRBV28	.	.	TGTGCCAGCAGTTTCCTAGGGCAGGGCACCGGGGAGCTGTTTTTT	CASSFLGQGTGELFF
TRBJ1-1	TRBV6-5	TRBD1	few	TGTGCCAGTTGGACAGGGGGCGCGGGGAACACTGAAGCTTTCTTT	CASWTGGAGNTEAFF
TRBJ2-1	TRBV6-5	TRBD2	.	TGTGCCACCGCTTACGGGAGGGGTTACAATGAGCAGTTCTTC	CATAYGRGYNEQFF
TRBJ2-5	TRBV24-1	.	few	TGTGCCACCAGTGACCCCGGCAGGGGCCTAGAGACCCAGTACTTC	CATSDPGRGLETQYF
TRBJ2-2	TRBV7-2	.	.	TGTGCCAGCAGCTTTCCGAGGGCCGGGGAGCTGTTTTTT	CASSFPRAGELFF
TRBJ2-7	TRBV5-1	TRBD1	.	TGCGCCAGCAGCGTACAGGGGGCTGGCGAGCAGTACTTC	CASSVQGAGEQYF
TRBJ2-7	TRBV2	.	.	TGTGCCAGCAGGGAACGAGGTTTAAGGCAGGGTGGAGTCTACGAGCAGTACTTC	CASRERGLRQGGVYEQYF
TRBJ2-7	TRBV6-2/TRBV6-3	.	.	TGTGCCAGCAGTTACTCGAGCCAGCGGCACTCCTACGAGCAGTACTTC	CASSYSSQRHSYEQYF
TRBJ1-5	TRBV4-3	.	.	TGCGCCAGCAGCCAAGTAGTTAATCAGCCCCAGCATTTT	CASSQVVNQPQHF
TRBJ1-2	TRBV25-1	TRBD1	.	TGTGCCAGCAGTGCGGGACAGAGGCACGGCTACACCTTC	CASSAGQRHGYTF
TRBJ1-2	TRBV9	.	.	TGTGCCAGCAGCCCTCGGGGGGACTATGGCTACACCTTC	CASSPRGDYGYTF
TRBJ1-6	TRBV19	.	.	TGTGCCAGTAGTCCCCGAACAGGGCCCCTGTCACCCCTCCACTTT	CASSPRTGPLSPLHF
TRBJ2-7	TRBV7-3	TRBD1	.	TGTGCCAGCAGCTTAACCGCCGGGACAGGGATTTACGAGCAGTACTTC	CASSLTAGTGIYEQYF
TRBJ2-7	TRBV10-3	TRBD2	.	TGTGCCATCAGTGAGTCGAGTCTAGCGGGAGCCGGAGAGCAGTACTTC	CAISESSLAGAGEQYF
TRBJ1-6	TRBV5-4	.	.	TGTGCCAGCAGCTCCCGGGACAACTATAATTCACCCCTCCACTTT	CASSSRDNYNSPLHF
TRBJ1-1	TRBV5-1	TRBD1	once	TGCGCCAGCAGCCCGCAACCGGACAGGTCCCCCACTGAAGCTTTCTTT	CASSPQPDRSPTEAFF
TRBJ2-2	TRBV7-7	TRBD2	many	TGTGCTAGCAGCCCGGTGACTAGCGGGAGTAGGGGGGAGCTGTTTTTT	CASSPVTSGSRGELFF
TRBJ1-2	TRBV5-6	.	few	TGTGCCAGCAGCTTGTTGGCAAGTTATGGCTACACCTTC	CASSLLASYGYTF
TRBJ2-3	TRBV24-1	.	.	TGTGCCACCAGTGTCACTACTAGCACAGATACGCAGTATTTT	CATSVTTSTDTQYF
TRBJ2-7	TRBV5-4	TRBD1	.	TGTGCCAGCAGCTTTGGGGACAGGACCTACGAGCAGTACTTC	CASSFGDRTYEQYF
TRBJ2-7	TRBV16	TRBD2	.	TGTGCCAGCAGCCAACCCTTAGCGGGACTCTACGAGCAGTACTTC	CASSQPLAGLYEQYF
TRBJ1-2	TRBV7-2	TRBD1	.	TGTGCCAGCAGCTCCAGACAGGGGGGTGGCTACACCTTC	CASSSRQGGGYTF
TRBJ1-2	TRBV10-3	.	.	TGTGCCATCAGTAGCACAGCCTATGGCTACACCTTC	CAISSTAYGYTF
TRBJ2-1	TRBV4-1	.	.	TGCGCCAGCAGCCAAGATTCTCCGGGAGAGATTATCAATGAGCAGTTCTTC	CASSQDSPGEIINEQFF
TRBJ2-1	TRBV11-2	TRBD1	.	TGTGCCAGCAGCTTCCGGGACAGGACCTACAATGAGCAGTTCTTC	CASSFRDRTYNEQFF
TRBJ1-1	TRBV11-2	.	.	TGTGCCAGCAGGACAAGAAGGAACACTGAAGCTTTCTTT	CASRTRRNTEAFF
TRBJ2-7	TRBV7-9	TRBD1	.	TGTGCCAGCAGCTTAGGACAGGGGGGGGGCGAGCAGTACTTC	CASSLGQGGGEQYF